This T cell receptor (beta chain) was recovered during a study of OX40 agonist ivuxolimab in advanced cancers. Regarding the study in general: Ivuxolimab was a fully human IgG2 agonistic monoclonal antibody targeting the costimulatory receptor OX40 (CD134). Intravenous ivuxolimab was administered to patients every 2 weeks at six dose levels: 0.01, 0.1, 0.3, 1.5, 3 and 10 mg/kg. Of the 52 patients in dose escalation, some 19 had hepatocellular carcinoma, around 15 had melanoma, 9 had renal cell carcinoma and 9 had head and neck cancer. A male proportion of 70% to 90% and a mean age of approximately 55 years, ranging from 23 to 79, were recorded for the dose-escalation cohort. Patients were allowed to have had prior anti-PD-1, anti-PD-L1 or anti-CTLA-4 therapy, and around 43% of the dose-escalation patients had been treated with checkpoint inhibitors. Partial responses were achieved by three dose-escalation patients, of whom one had hepatocellular carcinoma and two had cutaneous melanoma. The point of sequencing TCRbeta in the periphery was to test whether ivuxolimab changed TCR sequence diversity and drove clonal T-cell expansion. The paper reports the monotherapy dose-escalation portion (N of about 47 patients) of the phase I ivuxolimab trial. Results the study describes overall, beyond this receptor: After ivuxolimab, expanded clones were on average more numerous among CD8+ T cells than among CD4+ T cells. Partial responders in the 0.1-3.0 mg/kg groups had among the lowest normalized peripheral clonal expansion, especially among CD8+ T cells. Which antigens the clonally expanded peripheral T cells were specific for was not determined. At doses of 0.1 to 3.0 mg/kg, clonal expansion of both CD4+ and CD8+ blood T cells was observed from baseline to week 6. Low levels of normalized T-cell clonal expansion were also shown by some nonresponding patients.

Patients with a history of autoimmune disease or receiving systemic immunosuppression were excluded from the trial. Peripheral blood for TCR sequencing was collected from all dose cohorts at baseline, on cycle 4 day 1, and on cycle 7 day 1. Samples were obtained from an open-label, multicenter, first-in-human phase I dose-escalation trial of ivuxolimab. Adults with locally advanced or metastatic head and neck squamous cell, hepatocellular, melanoma or renal cell carcinoma were enrolled in the trial. Before TCR sequencing, CD4+ T cells and CD8+ T cells from peripheral blood were sorted into separate populations. For sequencing of the TCRbeta CDR3 region, genomic DNA was extracted from the sorted cells. The immunoSEQ Assay was used to sequence the TCRbeta CDR3 regions. The source is immuneACCESS, and TCRdb retained only in-frame sequences with V and J called. Part of the clones is not carried over; for the studies checked, unresolved V genes explain less than half of this, and the remainder is unexplained. This sample has roughly 80,000 clones in its table, and around 89% of those were observed once. Of the sample, around 0.4% falls within the top ten clones.

As to this clone: It has no known antigen specificity. Base qualities are missing; no much larger clone stands one base away.

Looking up the germline V gene (reference sequence) yields CDR1 SGHAT and CDR2 FQDESV. Spanning cysteine to phenylalanine, the CDR3 consists of 14 amino acids. Only the CDR3 part of the read is kept: 42 bases, read in frame from the first base. The germline V and J ends show losses of 3 bases and 4 bases respectively, and no gene match explains 6 bases of the junction. Material: CD4+ or CD8+ T cells sorted from blood, obtained in a trial of the OX40 agonist ivuxolimab. This TCR was sampled from an adult with an advanced solid tumor such as melanoma, head and neck, liver or kidney cancer. The chain is assembled from TRBV11-1 and TRBJ2-7, and TRBD2 aligns with 7 junction nucleotides. The CDR3 sequence is CASSFLADGYEQYF. The sequenced DNA is TGTGCCAGCAGCTTTCTAGCGGATGGATACGAGCAGTACTTC.